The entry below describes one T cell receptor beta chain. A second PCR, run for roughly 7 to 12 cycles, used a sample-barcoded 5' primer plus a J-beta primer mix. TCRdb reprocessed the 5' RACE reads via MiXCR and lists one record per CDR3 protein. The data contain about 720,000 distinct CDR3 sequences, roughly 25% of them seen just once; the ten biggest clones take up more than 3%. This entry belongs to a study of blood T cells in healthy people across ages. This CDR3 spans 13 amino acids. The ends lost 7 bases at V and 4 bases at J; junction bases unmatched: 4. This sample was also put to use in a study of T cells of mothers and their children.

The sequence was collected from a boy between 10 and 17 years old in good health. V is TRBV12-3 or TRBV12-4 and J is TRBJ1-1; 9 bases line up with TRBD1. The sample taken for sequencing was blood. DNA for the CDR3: TGTGCCAGCACCGACAGGGGGGGCACTGAAGCTTTCTTT. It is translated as CASTDRGGTEAFF.